This TCR beta chain was sequenced for a study of T cells in Graves' hyperthyroidism and ophthalmopathy. This clonotype has ten or more counts. Using RNA transcripts as the source, TCR beta CDR3 regions were amplified. Using the HTBI primer set, a first-round RT-PCR was run on the TCR CDR3. TCRdb used MiXCR to reprocess the multiplex PCR reads, holding one entry per CDR3 protein. The data contain some 600,000 distinct CDR3 sequences, around 13% of them seen just once; the ten biggest clones take up under 7%. Diagnoses were made from clinical symptoms, serum measures (thyroxine and TRAb), thyroid ultrasound and orbital computed tomography. There are 16 residues in the CDR3. Germline CDR1 SGHAT, CDR2 FQNNGV. V lost 1 base to trimming and J lost 6 bases; unmatched junction nucleotides: 6.

This TCR came from a woman in her thirties with Graves' hyperthyroidism that later progressed to Graves' ophthalmopathy. Material for sequencing was blood. This chain links TRBV11-2 with TRBJ2-1; 10 nucleotides line up with TRBD1. CDR3 sequence: CASSLVVGTGVNEQFF. The CDR3 bases are TGTGCCAGCAGCTTAGTGGTTGGGACAGGGGTCAATGAGCAGTTCTTC.